The TCR beta chain described here comes from a study of identifying expanded T cells in peripheral blood. CDR1 is SGHRS, CDR2 YFSETQ, per germline. CDR3 length: 16 residues. V was shortened by 6 bases and J by 4 bases, with 22 bases between the two germline ends. Sequencing was performed with immunoSEQ multiplex PCR; in TCRdb, only in-frame clones are kept and a portion is missing. The sample yields 51,000 or so clones, approximately 82% seen once. The sample consisted of blood. This sequence originates from a person aged 18 to 70 in good health. The rearrangement links TRBV5-1 to TRBJ1-1, with D perhaps matching TRBD1 (6 bases). CDR3 coding DNA: TGCGCCAGCATCCCGGGAAGTATAAGGGGGAGCACTGAAGCTTTCTTT. Amino acids: CASIPGSIRGSTEAFF.